This passage covers 21 T cell receptor beta chains from one sample sequenced in a study of blood T cell repertoires in COVID-19. The table came from immunoSEQ multiplex PCR; TCRdb's copy has only in-frame clones and leaves some out. The sample gives around 91,000 clones, more than 65% of which show up once; about a sixth is in the top ten. The sequenced sample consisted of peripheral blood. The receptors were gathered from a woman older than 75 with active or convalescent COVID-19.

The chain uses TRBV19 and TRBJ2-7; 11 bases map to TRBD2. The germline V gene encodes CDR1 LNHDA and CDR2 SQIVND (reference sequence). V lost 3 bases to trimming and J lost 3 bases; unmatched junction nucleotides: 4. The CDR3 runs to 15 residues. The chain's CDR3 is CASSMTSGTLYEQYF. The CDR3, as DNA: TGTGCCAGTAGTATGACTAGCGGGACACTCTACGAGCAGTACTTC.

The CDR3 nucleotides are TGTGCCAGCAGTTACGGCCAACTATCTGGGGCCAACGTCCTGACTTTC. Translated, it gives CASSYGQLSGANVLTF. The chain employs TRBV6-5 and TRBJ2-6; no firm D call. V lost 2 bases and J lost 1, with 9 bases in between. This CDR3 contains 16 residues. Germline CDR1 and CDR2: MNHEY and SVGAGI.

This clone was counted between two and nine times. The chain joins TRBV5-1 to TRBJ1-4, with unresolved D. Germline-derived CDR1 and CDR2 are SGHRS and YFSETQ. The CDR3 is 16 residues long. The V and J ends lost 4 bases and 0 bases respectively, with 13 bases between them. The CDR3, as DNA: TGCGCCAGCAGCCCCCAATCACAACCAACTAATGAAAAACTGTTTTTT. It codes for CASSPQSQPTNEKLFF.

The J gene is TRBJ1-4, the V gene TRBV15; D is possibly TRBD1 (6 bases). V was pared by 8 bases and J by 8 bases, with 18 bases between. CDR3 length: 14 amino acids. The germline V gene has CDR1 LNHNV and CDR2 YYDKDF (reference sequence). DNA of the CDR3: TGTGCCACCGGGGACCGGGGGGGCCGGGAAAAACTGTTTTTT. Its translation is CATGDRGGREKLFF.

This clone was recorded only once. This sample also contains other DNA sequences that code for the same CDR3. This rearrangement joins TRBV20-1 to TRBJ2-5; weak D call: TRBD2 (6 bases). V lost 3 bases to trimming and J lost 4 bases, with 18 bases between them. CDR1 is DFQATT, CDR2 SNEGSKA, per germline (reference sequence). The CDR3 sequence is 15 residues long. The CDR3 is CSASRTSGRIETQYF. The CDR3, as DNA: TGCAGTGCTAGTCGGACCAGCGGGCGCATAGAGACCCAGTACTTC.

The rearrangement links TRBV19 to TRBJ2-7; no clear D gene. CDR3 size: 12 residues. Trimming took off 3 bases at V and 5 bases at J, with 8 bases between the two ends. Germline V gene lookup returns CDR1 LNHDA and CDR2 SQIVND (reference sequence). CDR3 nucleotide sequence: TGTGCCAGTAGTATCATGGGCCACGAGCAGTACTTC. Protein product: CASSIMGHEQYF. Using reference TRBV19 and TRBJ2-7 for the parts outside the CDR3, the full variable domain is DGGITQSPKYLFRKEGQNVTLSCEQNLNHDAMYWYRQDPGQGLRLIYYSQIVNDFQKGDIAEGYSVSREKKESFPLTVTSAQKNPTAFYLCASSIMGHEQYFGPGTRLTVT.

This chain links TRBV7-9 with TRBJ1-1; TRBD1 aligns across 8 bases. In germline, CDR1 is SEHNR, CDR2 FQNEAQ (reference sequence). The CDR3 is 14 amino acids. The trim removed 3 bases at V and 3 bases at J, leaving 3 bases unmatched. In nucleotides, the CDR3 is TGTGCCAGCAGCTTGACGACAGGGGACACTGAAGCTTTCTTT. Residues: CASSLTTGDTEAFF.

This clone has only one observation. The genes are TRBV9 and TRBJ2-7; D possibly corresponds to TRBD1 (5 bases). The CDR3 consists of 15 residues. Germline V CDR1 and CDR2: SGDLS, YYNGEE. With 0 bases removed from V and 2 bases from J, the gap between germline ends came to 12 bases. DNA of the CDR3: TGTGCCAGCAGCGTAGATCTCGGCAGGGCCTACGAGCAGTACTTC. This codes for CASSVDLGRAYEQYF. The full variable domain, rest sourced from reference TRBV9 and TRBJ2-7, is DSGVTQTPKHLITATGQRVTLRCSPRSGDLSVYWYQQSLDQGLQFLIQYYNGEERAKGNILERFSAQQFPDLHSELNLSSLELGDSALYFCASSVDLGRAYEQYFGPGTRLTVT.

This chain links TRBV5-4 with TRBJ2-5, with D uncertain. Germline values: CDR1 SGHNT, CDR2 YYREEE (reference sequence). Trimming shortened V by 0 bases and J by 3 bases, and 9 bases separated the two germline ends. This CDR3 region has 14 residues. The CDR3 is CASSLVSSEETQYF. The CDR3 DNA reads as TGTGCCAGCAGCTTGGTGTCTAGTGAAGAGACCCAGTACTTC.

The CDR3 region is CASSFSSEAFF. In DNA form, the CDR3 reads TGTGCCAGCAGCTTTTCCTCTGAAGCTTTCTTT. The chain joins TRBV7-2 to TRBJ1-1, with D uncertain. Germline-derived CDR1 and CDR2 are SGHTA and FQGNSA. Between the trimmed V and J ends, which lost 3 bases and 6 bases, there was a span of 5 bases. The CDR3 is made up of 11 amino acids.

This chain links TRBV6-5 with TRBJ2-1; 10 bases align to TRBD1. From germline, CDR1 is MNHEY and CDR2 SVGAGI. Trimming removed 6 bases from V and 5 bases from J; junction bases left unmatched: 7. There are 15 residues in the CDR3. The CDR3 nucleotides are TGTGCCAGCAGCTCCTGGGGACAGGGGAACAATGAGCAGTTCTTC. This translates into CASSSWGQGNNEQFF.

J is TRBJ2-1 and V is TRBV14; TRBD1 matches at 8 bases. This CDR3 comprises 16 residues. Germline V gene sequence: CDR1 SGHDN, CDR2 FVKESK. V was clipped by 4 bases and J by 4 bases; unmatched bases: 9. The CDR3 region has the DNA TGTGCCAGCAGCCCTAGGACAGGGATAGAATACAATGAGCAGTTCTTC. Its protein product is CASSPRTGIEYNEQFF.

V gene TRBV5-1 combines with J gene TRBJ2-3; TRBD1 matches 10 bases. CDR1 is SGHRS and CDR2 is YFSETQ in the germline V gene. The CDR3 spans 16 residues. Unmatched junction bases numbered 11, after V lost 4 bases and J lost 6 bases. The CDR3 nucleotides read TGCGCCAGCAGCCCCAGCCCGGACAGGGGGGGCGATACGCAGTATTTT. Its translation is CASSPSPDRGGDTQYF.

This clone has just one count. The chain joins TRBV19 to TRBJ2-4; 9 bases fit TRBD1. The CDR3 sequence is 13 residues long. In germline, CDR1 is LNHDA, CDR2 SQIVND (reference sequence). V trimming: 7 bases; J trimming: 6 bases; junction bases outside the gene matches: 4. In DNA form, the CDR3 reads TGTGCCAGTATGGGACAGGGAAGAAACATTCAGTACTTC. It translates to CASMGQGRNIQYF.

In this sample, this clone turned up a few times. The V gene is TRBV7-2, the J gene TRBJ2-3; D not resolved. Germline CDR1 reads SGHTA; CDR2 reads FQGNSA. This CDR3 has 14 residues. V dropped 5 bases and J dropped 2 bases, with 11 bases sitting between them. The CDR3 DNA sequence: TGTGCCAGCAGCCCCCAACTCTACACAGATACGCAGTATTTT. Translated: CASSPQLYTDTQYF.

Details on this clone: Sequence at one end of the junction differs from germline and may be a read error. The chain carries TRBV7-7 and TRBJ2-2, with 8 bases fitting TRBD2. Germline V gene lookup returns CDR1 SSHAT and CDR2 FNYEAQ (reference sequence). The CDR3 is 14 amino acids. Here the CDR3 reads CASSRLAGTGELFF. CDR3 DNA: TGTGCTAGCAGCCGCCTAGCGGGCACCGGGGAGCTGTTTTTT.

The V and J genes are TRBV10-3 and TRBJ2-1, with a tentative D call TRBD2 (6 bases). The germline gives CDR1 ENHRY, CDR2 SYGVKD. CDR3 length: 14 residues. V was cut by 5 bases and J by 3 bases, with 11 bases left in between. This chain's CDR3 is CAISRGTDYNEQFF. The CDR3 DNA reads TGTGCCATCAGTCGGGGGACCGACTACAATGAGCAGTTCTTC.

CDR3 residues: CASSLGGRDYEQYF. DNA of the CDR3: TGTGCCAGCAGCTTGGGAGGGAGGGACTACGAGCAGTACTTC. The rearrangement links TRBV5-4 to TRBJ2-7, with 7 bases aligning to TRBD2. There are 14 residues in the CDR3. The trim removed 0 bases at V and 3 bases at J, leaving 3 bases unmatched. Germline V CDR1 and CDR2: SGHNT, YYREEE (reference sequence).

This chain connects TRBV2 to TRBJ1-4, with TRBD1 matching 9 bases. The V segment lost 6 bases and the J segment 5 bases; nucleotides outside the gene matches: 1. Germline V gene sequence: CDR1 SNHLY, CDR2 FYNNEI. This CDR3 is 13 amino acids long. The DNA for the CDR3 is TGTGCCAGCAGCGGGACAGGGAATGAAAAACTGTTTTTT. This gives the protein CASSGTGNEKLFF. The full variable domain, its missing parts supplied by reference TRBV2 and TRBJ1-4, is EPEVTQTPSHQVTQMGQEVILRCVPISNHLYFYWYRQILGQKVEFLVSFYNNEISEKSEIFDDQFSVERPDGSNFTLKIRSTKLEDSAMYFCASSGTGNEKLFFGSGTQLSVL.

The chain combines TRBV5-5 with TRBJ2-5; 8 bases fit TRBD2. Germline CDR1 reads SGHKS; CDR2 reads YYEKEE (reference sequence). This CDR3 is 17 amino acids long. V trimming: 4 bases; J trimming: 3 bases; junction bases outside the gene matches: 14. CDR3 DNA sequence: TGTGCCAGCAGCCTCGGAAACACGGGGGGGCGGGAAGAGACCCAGTACTTC. It specifies CASSLGNTGGREETQYF.

This chain links TRBV19 with TRBJ2-5; D call uncertain. This CDR3 contains 15 residues. Per the germline V gene, CDR1 is LNHDA and CDR2 is SQIVND (reference sequence). Trimming removed 5 bases at V and 3 bases at J, with 16 bases between. CDR3 protein: CASSGLVSTKETQYF. The CDR3 nucleotides are TGTGCCAGTAGTGGTCTGGTTTCGACAAAAGAGACCCAGTACTTC.